This T cell receptor (beta chain) comes out of a study of shared clonotypes between healthy human individuals. Concerning this clone itself: Its antigen is unknown.

The V and J ends lost 1 base and 3 bases respectively, with 10 bases between them. This CDR3 is 15 amino acids long. CDR1 SGHRS and CDR2 YFSETQ come from the germline V gene. Study outcomes and limitations: It was only blood that was sampled, and tissue repertoires likely differ.

Sequencing used immunoSEQ multiplex PCR; TCRdb keeps in-frame clones, though not all of them. The sample has approximately 2,300,000 clones; roughly 90% are singletons. The study separated CD4+ cells into CD45RA+ naive and CD45RA-negative memory subsets. The sequencing sample was made of naive CD4+ T cells from PBMCs. The subset: CD45RA+ positively selected. The sequence derives from a young man in good health. Some clones in this sample may be carry-over from other donors' samples. The rearrangement joins TRBV5-1 to TRBJ2-2; D might be TRBD2 (6 bases). CDR3 sequence reads: CASSLSAGHTGELFF. For the CDR3, the DNA is TGCGCCAGCAGCTTGAGTGCGGGGCACACCGGGGAGCTGTTTTTT.